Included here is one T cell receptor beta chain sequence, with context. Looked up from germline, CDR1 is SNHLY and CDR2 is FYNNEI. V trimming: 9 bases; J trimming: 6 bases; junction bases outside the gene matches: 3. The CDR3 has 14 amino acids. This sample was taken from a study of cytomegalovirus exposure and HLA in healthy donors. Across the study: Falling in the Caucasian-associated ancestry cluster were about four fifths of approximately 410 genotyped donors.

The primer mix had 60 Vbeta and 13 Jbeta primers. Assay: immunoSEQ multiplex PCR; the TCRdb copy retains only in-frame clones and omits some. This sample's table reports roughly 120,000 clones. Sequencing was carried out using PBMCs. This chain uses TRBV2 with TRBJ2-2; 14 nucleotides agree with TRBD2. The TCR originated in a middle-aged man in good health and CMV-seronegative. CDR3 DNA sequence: TGTGCCAGGGGGACTAGCGGGAGTGCCGGGGAGCTGTTTTTT. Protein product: CARGTSGSAGELFF.